The rows below give T cell receptor beta chains drawn from one sample of a study of vaccination and CD4 T cells after COVID-19. One entry per CDR3 protein, called by TCRdb with MiXCR from the PCR reads. The table includes roughly 12,000 distinct CDR3 sequences, approximately 57% detected once. Antigens of these TCRs are unknown. Sequencing was performed on CD4+ T cells from blood, cultured in vitro. All receptors derive from a human donor who had recovered from COVID-19. Both conserved end residues are part of each CDR3. The D gene is left open where the match is weak. Clone size is stated in some rows and not others, as once, few, many or a class when expanded.

J gene	clone size	V gene	D gene	CDR3 protein	CDR3 DNA
TRBJ2-5	NA	TRBV6-1	TRBD2	CASSEGSGRAWETQYF	TGTGCCAGCAGTGAAGGGAGCGGGAGGGCCTGGGAGACCCAGTACTTC
TRBJ2-1	NA	TRBV28	NA	CASSLPLRPNEQFF	TGTGCCAGCAGTTTACCCCTGAGGCCCAATGAGCAGTTCTTC
TRBJ2-5	few	TRBV7-9	TRBD1	CASGSGTGKETQYF	TGTGCCAGCGGATCCGGGACAGGCAAAGAGACCCAGTACTTC
TRBJ1-2	NA	TRBV5-6	NA	CASSFEGSYGYTF	TGTGCCAGCAGCTTTGAAGGTTCCTATGGCTACACCTTC
TRBJ1-5	few	TRBV6-2/TRBV6-3	NA	CASSYGGGGSQPQHF	TGTGCCAGCAGTTACGGGGGGGGGGGATCCCAGCCCCAGCATTTT
TRBJ2-7	once	TRBV27	NA	CASSLIPEEGSEQYF	TGTGCCAGCAGTTTAATACCCGAGGAGGGCTCCGAGCAGTACTTC
TRBJ1-2	NA	TRBV20-1	NA	CSASVANYGYTF	TGCAGTGCTAGTGTGGCTAACTATGGCTACACCTTC
TRBJ2-5	once	TRBV19	NA	CASSITLRQETQYF	TGTGCCAGTAGCATAACGTTACGACAAGAGACCCAGTACTTC
TRBJ1-1	few	TRBV2	TRBD1	CASSEAQGAEAFF	TGTGCCAGCAGTGAGGCCCAGGGGGCTGAAGCTTTCTTT
TRBJ2-1	few	TRBV5-4	NA	CASSPSRNEQFF	TGTGCCAGCTCGCCCTCTAGAAATGAGCAGTTCTTC
TRBJ1-1	NA	TRBV10-3	TRBD1	CAISPDRGPIEAFF	TGTGCCATCAGCCCGGACAGGGGCCCGATAGAAGCTTTCTTT
TRBJ1-5	NA	TRBV10-1	NA	CASIGGNQPQHF	TGCGCCAGCATTGGAGGGAACCAGCCCCAGCATTTT
TRBJ1-2	NA	TRBV18	NA	CASSPGSLYGYTF	TGTGCCAGCTCGCCGGGATCTCTATATGGCTACACCTTC
TRBJ2-2	few	TRBV11-2	NA	CASSPGFTGELFF	TGTGCCAGCAGCCCAGGATTCACCGGGGAGCTGTTTTTT
TRBJ1-5	NA	TRBV19	TRBD1	CASSLKVTGAGSNQPQHF	TGTGCCAGTAGTCTTAAAGTGACAGGGGCGGGTAGCAATCAGCCCCAGCATTTT
TRBJ2-7	NA	TRBV20-1	TRBD2	CSASPGTSFSYEQYF	TGCAGTGCTAGCCCCGGGACTAGCTTCTCCTACGAGCAGTACTTC
TRBJ2-2	few	TRBV19	NA	CASSDRRKNTGELFF	TGTGCCAGTAGTGATAGACGGAAGAACACCGGGGAGCTGTTTTTT
TRBJ1-1	NA	TRBV10-3	TRBD1	CAISSNPGTGGAYTEAFF	TGTGCCATCAGTTCAAACCCCGGGACAGGGGGCGCTTACACTGAAGCTTTCTTT
TRBJ1-2	NA	TRBV7-2	NA	CASSLGRFDGYTF	TGTGCCAGCAGCTTAGGGCGGTTCGATGGCTACACCTTC
TRBJ2-1	few	TRBV21-1	NA	CAITSGRNEQFF	TGTGCCATCACTAGCGGGAGGAATGAGCAGTTCTTC
TRBJ2-5	NA	TRBV10-3	TRBD1	CAISGTGGETQYF	TGTGCCATCAGTGGGACAGGGGGGGAGACCCAGTACTTC
TRBJ1-3	NA	TRBV15	TRBD1	CATSAGGRNTIYF	TGTGCCACCAGCGCAGGGGGCAGAAACACCATATATTTT
TRBJ2-1	NA	TRBV7-3	TRBD2	CASSLRSSGRAVSNEQFF	TGTGCCAGCAGCTTAAGGTCTAGCGGGAGGGCCGTAAGCAATGAGCAGTTCTTC
TRBJ1-1	NA	TRBV18	NA	CASSLTERDTEAFF	TGTGCCAGCTCACTCACAGAGAGGGACACTGAAGCTTTCTTT
TRBJ2-7	NA	TRBV6-2/TRBV6-3	NA	CASSCSSSSLSYEQYF	TGTGCCAGCAGTTGCTCGTCTAGCAGCCTCTCCTACGAGCAGTACTTC
TRBJ1-1	few	TRBV12-3/TRBV12-4	TRBD1	CASSFSDRGGNTEAFF	TGTGCCAGCAGTTTCTCAGACAGGGGGGGGAACACTGAAGCTTTCTTT
TRBJ1-1	NA	TRBV5-1	TRBD1	CASSPPGQGHRAFF	TGCGCCAGCAGCCCACCGGGACAGGGACACAGGGCTTTCTTT
TRBJ2-1	NA	TRBV10-2	TRBD2	CASSALAGVNEQFF	TGCGCCAGCAGTGCGCTAGCGGGAGTTAATGAGCAGTTCTTC
TRBJ2-7	NA	TRBV5-1	TRBD1	CASSGDRGSYEQYF	TGCGCCAGCAGCGGCGACAGGGGGAGCTACGAGCAGTACTTC
TRBJ1-6	NA	TRBV2	NA	CASSEAGNSPLHF	TGTGCCAGCAGTGAAGCGGGGAATTCACCCCTCCACTTT
TRBJ2-3	few	TRBV20-1	TRBD1	CSAPSGTAYTDTQYF	TGCAGTGCGCCATCCGGGACAGCATACACAGATACGCAGTATTTT
TRBJ2-1	NA	TRBV24-1	NA	CATSDQRTPREFF	TGTGCCACCAGTGACCAAAGGACCCCCCGAGAGTTCTTC
TRBJ2-5	NA	TRBV7-2	TRBD2	CASSDGLATETQYF	TGTGCCAGCAGCGACGGACTAGCGACAGAGACCCAGTACTTC
TRBJ1-5	NA	TRBV10-2	NA	CASGPGQPQHF	TGCGCCAGCGGTCCGGGACAGCCCCAGCATTTT
TRBJ1-2	NA	TRBV12-3/TRBV12-4	NA	CASSFDRGGWYGYTF	TGTGCCAGCAGTTTCGATAGGGGTGGGTGGTATGGCTACACCTTC
TRBJ1-2	NA	TRBV28	NA	CATKLPGGYGYTF	TGTGCCACCAAGCTGCCGGGTGGCTATGGCTACACCTTC
TRBJ1-2	NA	TRBV6-1	NA	CASRGLGGHYGYTF	TGTGCCAGCAGGGGTCTGGGAGGGCACTATGGCTACACCTTC
TRBJ2-3	NA	TRBV24-1	NA	CATGQDSPMHTQYF	TGTGCCACCGGCCAGGACTCACCAATGCATACGCAGTATTTT
TRBJ2-1	NA	TRBV20-1	NA	CSAGLNPYNEQFF	TGCAGTGCTGGCCTGAATCCCTACAATGAGCAGTTCTTC
TRBJ1-3	NA	TRBV7-6	NA	CASSSTSTGGVSGNTIYF	TGTGCCAGCAGCTCCACCAGTACCGGTGGGGTCTCTGGAAACACCATATATTTT
TRBJ1-1	NA	TRBV7-2	NA	CASSFGNTEAFF	TGTGCCAGCAGCTTTGGGAACACTGAAGCTTTCTTT
TRBJ2-3	NA	TRBV5-5	TRBD2	CASSLGLAFTDTQYF	TGTGCCAGCAGCCTCGGACTAGCATTCACAGATACGCAGTATTTT
TRBJ2-2	NA	TRBV6-1	TRBD1	CASSVETGGAGELFF	TGTGCCAGCAGTGTGGAGACAGGGGGCGCCGGGGAGCTGTTTTTT
TRBJ2-3	NA	TRBV20-1	TRBD2	CSASSGGGAVNTQYF	TGCAGTGCTAGTAGCGGCGGGGGGGCAGTAAATACGCAGTATTTT
TRBJ1-2	few	TRBV6-5	TRBD1	CASSSGQGSDGYTF	TGTGCCAGCAGTTCCGGACAGGGATCCGATGGCTACACCTTC
TRBJ2-3	NA	TRBV10-3	TRBD2	CAISARREGQSTDTQYF	TGTGCCATCAGTGCTCGGCGGGAGGGCCAGAGCACAGATACGCAGTATTTT
TRBJ2-5	NA	TRBV12-3/TRBV12-4	NA	CASSSWREQETQYF	TGTGCCAGCAGTTCATGGAGGGAACAAGAGACCCAGTACTTC
TRBJ1-5	NA	TRBV5-4	NA	CASSLNGNQPQHF	TGTGCCAGCAGCTTGAATGGGAATCAGCCCCAGCATTTT